The rows below give T cell receptor beta chains drawn from one sample of a study of blood T cells in healthy people across ages. TCRdb re-called the 5' RACE reads through MiXCR, storing one row per CDR3 protein. The table shows about a million distinct CDR3 sequences, with 51% occurring only once. Sample: blood. The receptors originated from a woman aged 60 to 75 in good health. The CDR3 runs from the conserved cysteine through the conserved F or W. The D gene is left open where the match is weak. Expanded clones get a size class; other rows say once, few or many, or leave the size out.

clone_size,j_call,v_call,cdr3_length,d_call,cdr3_nt,cdr3_aa
NA,TRBJ2-1,TRBV4-1,16,NA,TGCGCCAGCAGCCATCACGCTAGATCGGTAGAAGCTGAGCAGTTCTTC,CASSHHARSVEAEQFF
NA,TRBJ2-1,TRBV9,20,TRBD2,TGTGCCAGCAGCATCCGCCGAGAGGGGAGTGGGAGGGCGGGCTACAATGAGCAGTTCTTC,CASSIRREGSGRAGYNEQFF
NA,TRBJ1-1,TRBV7-9,11,NA,TGTGCCAGCAGCGCCCGTGGGGAAGCTTTCTTT,CASSARGEAFF
NA,TRBJ2-5,TRBV27,15,TRBD2,TGTGCCAGCAGTTTCCTGGGACTAACTAAAGAGACCCAGTACTTC,CASSFLGLTKETQYF
NA,TRBJ2-4,TRBV7-9,17,NA,TGTGCCAGCAGCTTGAGCCCAGGGGAGGGGGCCAAAAACATTCAGTACTTC,CASSLSPGEGAKNIQYF
few,TRBJ2-3,TRBV6-5,16,TRBD2,TGTGCCAGCACCCCTGGTGGGACTAGTCCCTCCCTCGAGCAGTATTTT,CASTPGGTSPSLEQYF
NA,TRBJ2-3,TRBV7-2,17,TRBD2,TGTGCCAGCAGCTCAACGACTAGCGGGAGGGCGTGGGATACGCAGTATTTT,CASSSTTSGRAWDTQYF
few,TRBJ2-5,TRBV5-1,17,TRBD2,TGCGCCAGCAGCGCCGGGACTAGCGGTCTCCAAGTGGAGACCCAGTACTTC,CASSAGTSGLQVETQYF
few,TRBJ2-2,TRBV4-3,16,NA,TGCGCCAGCAGCCAAGATCAGGACAGACACACCGGGGAGCTGTTTTTT,CASSQDQDRHTGELFF
NA,TRBJ2-3,TRBV5-1,16,NA,TGCGCCAGCAGCTTGCGAGGAAGCTATAGCACAGATACGCAGTATTTT,CASSLRGSYSTDTQYF
NA,TRBJ1-1,TRBV6-1,14,TRBD1,TGTGCCAGCAGTTTCGACAGGGAAAGCACTGAAGCTTTCTTT,CASSFDRESTEAFF
few,TRBJ2-5,TRBV7-2,15,NA,TGTGCCAGCAGCTTAGAGGGGGACATACTTGCGACCCAGTACTTC,CASSLEGDILATQYF
NA,TRBJ1-1,TRBV11-2,15,NA,TGTGCCAGCAGCACAGACAGTGCAATGAACACTGAAGCTTTCTTT,CASSTDSAMNTEAFF
NA,TRBJ1-6,TRBV20-1,15,NA,TGCAGTGCTTGGACGGTCAGCTCCTATAATTCACCCCTCCACTTT,CSAWTVSSYNSPLHF
NA,TRBJ2-5,TRBV6-1,14,TRBD2,TGTGCCAGCAAGGGAGGACTAGCCTCAGAGACCCAGTACTTC,CASKGGLASETQYF
NA,TRBJ2-1,TRBV7-2,14,NA,TGTGCCAGCAGCTTAGAGGGGTGGGGGCGGGAGCAGTTCTTC,CASSLEGWGREQFF
NA,TRBJ2-5,TRBV6-5,17,NA,TGTGCCAGCAGTTACCGGACCGGTGGCGTAGGCCAAGAGACCCAGTACTTC,CASSYRTGGVGQETQYF
few,TRBJ2-2,TRBV4-1,15,TRBD2,TGCGCCAGCAGCCATGCCAGCGGGAGCACCGGGGAGCTGTTTTTT,CASSHASGSTGELFF
many,TRBJ1-1,TRBV7-2,13,NA,TGTGCCAGCAGTTTTGGACTGAACACTGAAGCTTTCTTT,CASSFGLNTEAFF
NA,TRBJ2-7,TRBV29-1,16,TRBD2,TGCAGCGTTGAACCGCGGGAGGGGACCTCCTACAATGAGCAGTACTTC,CSVEPREGTSYNEQYF
NA,TRBJ1-2,TRBV9,14,NA,TGTGCCAGCAGCGTAGCTCTGGGTATAAATGGCTACACCTTC,CASSVALGINGYTF
NA,TRBJ2-7,TRBV20-1,12,NA,TGCAGTGCTAGTCTATTCTCCTACGAGCAGTACTTC,CSASLFSYEQYF
many,TRBJ1-6,TRBV6-5,14,NA,TGTGCCAGCACCTCGAACGGGGGGAATTCACCCCTCCACTTT,CASTSNGGNSPLHF
NA,TRBJ2-7,TRBV20-1,14,TRBD1,TGCAGTGCTGGGGACAGGGGGATCACCTACGAGCAGTACTTC,CSAGDRGITYEQYF
NA,TRBJ2-4,TRBV15,14,NA,TGTGCCACCAGCCCCCGAAGGGTGACGGACATTCAGTACTTC,CATSPRRVTDIQYF
NA,TRBJ2-5,TRBV10-3,14,NA,TGTGCCATCAGTGAGGAAAGTTACCAAGAGACCCAGTACTTC,CAISEESYQETQYF
NA,TRBJ1-2,TRBV2,14,NA,TGTGCCAGCAGTGAGACTGAGGGCTTCTATGGCTACACCTTC,CASSETEGFYGYTF
NA,TRBJ2-1,TRBV20-1,14,NA,TGCAGTGCTAGAGATCTTAAGCTGGGCAATGAGCAGTTCTTC,CSARDLKLGNEQFF
NA,TRBJ2-7,TRBV5-1,13,NA,TGCGCCAGCAGTTATAACCCGGTCTGGGAGCAGTACTTC,CASSYNPVWEQYF
NA,TRBJ2-3,TRBV20-1,17,TRBD1,TGCAGTGCTCCTTCGAGGGGGCGGAGCTCTAGCACAGATACGCAGTATTTT,CSAPSRGRSSSTDTQYF
few,TRBJ2-5,TRBV7-2,15,TRBD2,TGTGCCAGCAGCTTACTAGCGGGAGCTGTGGAGACCCAGTACTTC,CASSLLAGAVETQYF
NA,TRBJ1-2,TRBV6-1,12,NA,TGTGCCAGCAAAGACTACAACTATGGCTACACCTTC,CASKDYNYGYTF
NA,TRBJ2-7,TRBV11-2,15,NA,TGTGCCAGCAGCCCCCTCGGGCGGGGCGCCTACGAGCAGTACTTC,CASSPLGRGAYEQYF
NA,TRBJ2-1,TRBV20-1,18,TRBD2,TGCAGTGCTAGTTTGGGTTTCCTAGCGGGAGGGCCTTACAATGAGCAGTTCTTC,CSASLGFLAGGPYNEQFF
NA,TRBJ2-3,TRBV12-3/TRBV12-4,13,NA,TGTGCCAGCAGTTTACGGGCTTCAGATACGCAGTATTTT,CASSLRASDTQYF
few,TRBJ2-3,TRBV7-2,16,TRBD2,TGTGCCAGCAGCTTAGGCGTTAGCGGGAGTTTTGATACGCAGTATTTT,CASSLGVSGSFDTQYF
NA,TRBJ2-7,TRBV4-2,14,TRBD2,TGTGCCGGCAGCACTAGCGGGAGCGGCGACGAGCAGTACTTC,CAGSTSGSGDEQYF
many,TRBJ2-7,TRBV3-1,14,TRBD1,TGTGCCAGCAGCCCGGGACAGGGGGACTACGAGCAGTACTTC,CASSPGQGDYEQYF
once,TRBJ1-1,TRBV5-1,12,NA,TGCGCCAGCAGCTTTGTGGGAACTGAAGCTTTCTTT,CASSFVGTEAFF
NA,TRBJ1-1,TRBV27,14,TRBD1,TGTGCCAGCAGTTTTCACAGGGGGGTTACTGAAGCTTTCTTT,CASSFHRGVTEAFF
NA,TRBJ2-3,TRBV24-1,13,NA,TGTGCCACCAGTTTAGGAGTTCCAGATACGCAGTATTTT,CATSLGVPDTQYF
few,TRBJ2-7,TRBV4-1,16,NA,TGCGCCAGCAGCCAAGGGGCGGACGAGGTGACTCGGGGGCAGTACTTC,CASSQGADEVTRGQYF
few,TRBJ1-4,TRBV7-9,15,NA,TGTGCCAGCAGCTTAACTTTACAGCCAATTGAAAAACTGTTTTTT,CASSLTLQPIEKLFF
few,TRBJ2-3,TRBV29-1,12,NA,TGCAGCGTGGTGGGGCCCGGGTATACGCAGTATTTT,CSVVGPGYTQYF
NA,TRBJ2-5,TRBV10-3,15,TRBD2,TGTGCCACCCTAGCGGGAGGGGGAGGGCAAGAGACCCAGTACTTC,CATLAGGGGQETQYF
NA,TRBJ2-7,TRBV7-8,18,TRBD2,TGTGCCAGCAGCTCGACTAGCGGGAGAGCCTTTTCTTCCTACGAGCAGTACTTC,CASSSTSGRAFSSYEQYF
NA,TRBJ2-2,TRBV20-1,14,NA,TGCAGTGCTAGTAGGGCCACGAACACCGGGGAGCTGTTTTTT,CSASRATNTGELFF
NA,TRBJ2-7,TRBV4-1,16,TRBD2,TGCGCCAGCAGCCAAGCCCAGACTAGCGGGAGTCACGAGCAGTACTTC,CASSQAQTSGSHEQYF
few,TRBJ2-7,TRBV19,15,NA,TGTGCCAGTAGTCCGTTGTTGGCGGGACCCTACGAGCAGTACTTC,CASSPLLAGPYEQYF
NA,TRBJ2-3,TRBV12-3/TRBV12-4,13,NA,TGTGCCATCACTCGATGGGTCACAGATACGCAGTATTTT,CAITRWVTDTQYF
NA,TRBJ1-2,TRBV6-6,12,NA,TGTGCCAGCAGAACCGGGACCCATGACTACACCTTC,CASRTGTHDYTF
NA,TRBJ2-5,TRBV3-1,15,NA,TGTGCCAGCAGCCCAAACGTCGGGTGGCGGGAGACCCAGTACTTC,CASSPNVGWRETQYF
NA,TRBJ2-7,TRBV29-1,15,TRBD1,TGCAGCGTTGAAGATGGGACCGGGACAGCCTACGAGCAGTACTTC,CSVEDGTGTAYEQYF
NA,TRBJ2-7,TRBV20-1,13,NA,TGCAGTGCCGAGGGCGGAACCAGTTACGAGCAGTACTTC,CSAEGGTSYEQYF
NA,TRBJ2-5,TRBV7-9,15,NA,TGTGCCAGCAGCCTGGATGCGAGGGAGGTAGAGACCCAGTACTTC,CASSLDAREVETQYF
few,TRBJ1-2,TRBV11-2,14,NA,TGTGCCAGCAGCTTCGGGACGGCAACGGGGGGCTACACCTTC,CASSFGTATGGYTF